The T cell receptor beta chain under discussion was sequenced for a study of cytomegalovirus exposure and HLA in healthy donors. Looking at the study overall: Of 398 genotyped donors, 70% to 85% clustered with self-reported Caucasian donors. General study points: Upon later analysis, TCR association rates were observed to vary by HLA locus, being highest for DRB1 and lowest for HLA-C. Investigators reported more than 150 TCR beta chains as tied to cytomegalovirus. Sequencing had likely introduced a cluster of highly shared sequence variants as an artifact.

The CDR3 spans 19 residues. Trimming cost V 7 bases and J 5 bases, with 32 bases left between them. Germline CDR1 reads LNHDA; CDR2 reads SQIVND (reference sequence). With respect to this clone: Its antigen is unknown.

This PCR relied on a set of 60 Vbeta primers and 13 Jbeta primers. Clones were read by immunoSEQ multiplex PCR, and TCRdb kept only the in-frame ones, dropping some. The sample includes 150,000 to 200,000 clones, over 75% of them seen just once. Material for sequencing was PBMCs. This sequence originates from a woman in her twenties or thirties in good health and CMV-seronegative. The chain uses TRBV19 and TRBJ2-5; D might be TRBD1 (6 bases). The CDR3 spells CASTDIASPGQPGQETQYF. As DNA, the CDR3 is TGTGCCAGTACCGATATCGCCTCCCCGGGACAACCAGGGCAGGAGACCCAGTACTTC.